The present TCR beta chain was sequenced within a study of graft-versus-host responses after intestinal transplantation. The CDR3 totals 17 residues. Method: immunoSEQ multiplex PCR; TCRdb's copy keeps in-frame clones and lacks some. The sample carries 78,000 or so clones, around 87% recorded once. Study observations and caveats: HvG clone declines early post-transplant were associated with peak circulating GvH levels.

A word on this clone: Its antigen is as yet unknown.

The sample here was unstimulated CD8+ T cells sorted from spleen or lymph node cells, taken before transplant. The V call is TRBV21-1, the J call TRBJ1-5; the D call in the table, TRBD1, was not verified against the DNA. TRBV21-1 is termed a pseudogene. The clonotype originates from a human donor who was the organ donor for an intestinal transplant. The CDR3 spells CASTGQGDQSGNQPQHF. The CDR3, as DNA: TGTGCCAGCACGGGACAGGGGGACCAGTCGGGCAATCAGCCCCAGCATTTT.